The 25 T cell receptor beta chains below all came from one sample that was sequenced in a study of shared clonotypes between healthy human individuals. The assay was immunoSEQ multiplex PCR, and TCRdb's table has in-frame clones only and misses some. The data hold some 2.4 million clones, with roughly 93% observed a single time. The sample taken for sequencing was naive CD4+ T cells from PBMCs. Subset meaning: CD45RA+ positively selected. These receptors were taken from a man aged 18 to 30 in good health. Some clones in this sample may be carry-over from other donors' samples.

The rearrangement uses TRBV5-1 and TRBJ2-1, with D possibly matching TRBD2 (5 bases). The ends were cut back, 3 bases at V and 2 bases at J, with 12 bases in the middle. The CDR3 is 15 amino acids. Germline V gives CDR1 SGHRS, CDR2 YFSETQ. CDR3 sequence (DNA): TGCGCCAGCAGCTCAGGACTCCTGACCTACAATGAGCAGTTCTTC. This sequence encodes CASSSGLLTYNEQFF.

The chain links TRBV4-1 to TRBJ2-3; D not certain. This CDR3 has 15 residues. V lost 1 base and J 2 bases, leaving 10 bases between the germline ends. Germline CDR1 reads MGHRA; CDR2 reads YSYEKL. Here the CDR3 reads CASSQARLPTDTQYF. The CDR3 DNA reads as TGCGCCAGCAGCCAAGCGCGGCTTCCCACAGATACGCAGTATTTT.

This sequence joins TRBV19 and TRBJ1-2; D not certain. CDR3 length equals 15 residues. Germline values: CDR1 LNHDA, CDR2 SQIVND (reference sequence). V lost 6 bases to trimming and J lost 1 base, with 15 bases between them. The CDR3 region has the DNA TGTGCCAGTAGCTCGACTGTGGGGATTAACTATGGCTACACCTTC. This sequence encodes CASSSTVGINYGYTF.

The rearrangement links TRBV5-1 to TRBJ1-2; a possible D gene is TRBD1 (5 bases). Deletions cut 0 bases from V and 4 bases from J, with 13 bases between. The CDR3 totals 15 residues. Germline CDR1 and CDR2: SGHRS and YFSETQ. The CDR3 DNA reads TGCGCCAGCAGCTTGGATGAGGGACGCCCCTATGGCTACACCTTC. It codes for CASSLDEGRPYGYTF.

V usage is TRBV7-3 and J usage is TRBJ2-2; D is undetermined. V was shortened by 2 bases and J by 1 base, with 5 bases between the two germline ends. This CDR3 comprises 14 residues. The germline V gene has CDR1 SGHTA and CDR2 FQGTGA. The CDR3 nucleotides are TGTGCCAGCAGCTTACAGCTGAACACCGGGGAGCTGTTTTTT. It translates to CASSLQLNTGELFF.

The V call is TRBV11-2, the J call TRBJ2-3; TRBD2 matches 11 bases. This CDR3 spans 15 amino acids. Germline CDR1 SGHAT, CDR2 FQNNGV. The junction had 3 bases not matched to a gene; V was cut back by 0 bases and J by 7 bases. The CDR3 reads CASSLDSGRAHTQYF. CDR3 coding DNA: TGTGCCAGCAGCTTAGATAGCGGGAGGGCGCATACGCAGTATTTT.

This chain connects TRBV7-9 to TRBJ2-1; perhaps TRBD1 as D (5 bases). Germline CDR1 reads SEHNR; CDR2 reads FQNEAQ (reference sequence). The V end lost 3 bases, the J end lost 1 base, and 7 bases lay between the germline ends. The CDR3 is 14 residues long. Here the CDR3 reads CASSFRGSYNEQFF. The DNA for the CDR3 is TGTGCCAGCAGCTTTAGGGGTTCCTACAATGAGCAGTTCTTC. Looking up the rest from reference TRBV7-9 and TRBJ2-1 gives the full variable domain: DTGVSQNPRHKITKRGQNVTFRCDPISEHNRLYWYRQTLGQGPEFLTYFQNEAQLEKSRLLSDRFSAERPKGSFSTLEIQRTEQGDSAMYLCASSFRGSYNEQFFGPGTRLTVL.

V usage is TRBV7-3 and J usage is TRBJ2-3; unclear D gene. The CDR3 extends over 13 amino acids. Germline V gives CDR1 SGHTA, CDR2 FQGTGA. V was pared by 2 bases and J by 5 bases, with 8 bases between. CDR3 amino acids: CASSLPGVDTQYF. The CDR3 bases are TGTGCCAGCAGCTTACCCGGCGTAGATACGCAGTATTTT.

This clone came up once. The rearrangement joins TRBV19 to TRBJ2-3, with 9 positions matching TRBD2. In germline, CDR1 is LNHDA, CDR2 SQIVND (reference sequence). V gave up 5 bases and J gave up 5 bases; unmatched junction bases: 11. The CDR3 extends over 16 amino acids. The CDR3 region has the DNA TGTGCCAGTAGTCCCCAAATAGGCGGGAGGGTAGATACGCAGTATTTT. Its translation is CASSPQIGGRVDTQYF. Full variable domain (remainder filled in from reference TRBV19 and TRBJ2-3): DGGITQSPKYLFRKEGQNVTLSCEQNLNHDAMYWYRQDPGQGLRLIYYSQIVNDFQKGDIAEGYSVSREKKESFPLTVTSAQKNPTAFYLCASSPQIGGRVDTQYFGPGTRLTVL.

The V gene is TRBV6-5, the J gene TRBJ1-5; TRBD1 is a possible D gene (5 bases). CDR1 is MNHEY and CDR2 is SVGAGI in the germline V gene. Trimming removed 5 bases from V and 6 bases from J, with 11 bases in between. The CDR3 contains 13 residues. The CDR3 nucleotides read TGTGCCAGCAGTACGGGGCTCTCTCAGCCCCAGCATTTT. Residues: CASSTGLSQPQHF.

The J gene is TRBJ2-4, the V gene TRBV18; possible D gene TRBD2, 5 bases. Germline V gene lookup returns CDR1 KGHSH and CDR2 LQKENI. Trimming took off 0 bases at V and 0 bases at J, with 12 bases between the two ends. The CDR3 runs to 17 residues. The CDR3 sequence is CASSPPRVAGAKNIQYF. CDR3 sequence (DNA): TGTGCCAGCTCACCACCGCGGGTAGCTGGAGCCAAAAACATTCAGTACTTC.

This clone has a handful of counts. V and J are TRBV18 and TRBJ1-5, with D maybe TRBD1 (5 bases). CDR1 is KGHSH and CDR2 is LQKENI in the germline V gene. The CDR3 has 14 residues. V shed 3 bases and J shed 4 bases, with 10 bases lying between them. CDR3 DNA sequence: TGTGCCAGCTCACCGATATACAGGAATCAGCCCCAGCATTTT. It specifies CASSPIYRNQPQHF.

The gene calls are TRBV5-1 and TRBJ2-7; 7 bases map to TRBD1. With V trimmed by 4 bases and J by 2 bases, 6 bases remained unmatched. This CDR3 contains 14 residues. Germline V gene sequence: CDR1 SGHRS, CDR2 YFSETQ. The CDR3 sequence is CASSQPGQAYEQYF. The CDR3 bases are TGCGCCAGCAGCCAGCCAGGACAGGCCTACGAGCAGTACTTC. Full variable domain (rest looked up from reference TRBV5-1 and TRBJ2-7): KAGVTQTPRYLIKTRGQQVTLSCSPISGHRSVSWYQQTPGQGLQFLFEYFSETQRNKGNFPGRFSGRQFSNSRSEMNVSTLELGDSALYLCASSQPGQAYEQYFGPGTRLTVT.

This chain links TRBV19 with TRBJ1-1, with D maybe TRBD1 (5 bases). V was pared by 0 bases and J by 10 bases, with 6 bases between. Germline CDR1 and CDR2: LNHDA and SQIVND (reference sequence). This CDR3 is 11 amino acids long. The CDR3 protein is CASSIEGVAFF. In DNA form, the CDR3 reads TGTGCCAGTAGTATAGAAGGGGTAGCTTTCTTT.

The genes are TRBV9 and TRBJ2-3; TRBD2 might be the D (6 bases). The length of the CDR3 is 16 residues. The germline V gene has CDR1 SGDLS and CDR2 YYNGEE. V lost 3 bases and J 4 bases, leaving 18 bases between the germline ends. DNA for the CDR3: TGTGCCAGCAGCGCCTTAGCGGCACCCCCCCCAGATACGCAGTATTTT. This gives the protein CASSALAAPPPDTQYF.

J is TRBJ2-5 and V is TRBV14, with a weak D call TRBD2 (6 bases). Germline values: CDR1 SGHDN, CDR2 FVKESK. Trimming shortened V by 0 bases and J by 2 bases, and 7 bases separated the two germline ends. This CDR3 region has 14 residues. The CDR3, as DNA: TGTGCCAGCAGCCAAGAGCGGGGACAAGAGACCCAGTACTTC. Translation: CASSQERGQETQYF. Supplemented by reference TRBV14 and TRBJ2-5, the full variable domain reads EAGVTQFPSHSVIEKGQTVTLRCDPISGHDNLYWYRRVMGKEIKFLLHFVKESKQDESGMPNNRFLAERTGGTYSTLKVQPAELEDSGVYFCASSQERGQETQYFGPGTRLLVL.

The genes are TRBV14 and TRBJ2-2; TRBD2 matches at 8 bases. The CDR3 totals 16 residues. Germline CDR1 and CDR2: SGHDN and FVKESK. Trimming took 1 base from V and 5 from J; bases not matched to a gene: 6. The CDR3 DNA reads TGTGCCAGCAGCCAAGTCGCCGGGAGGGGGACCGGGGAGCTGTTTTTT. Its protein product is CASSQVAGRGTGELFF. The full variable domain, its missing parts supplied by reference TRBV14 and TRBJ2-2, is EAGVTQFPSHSVIEKGQTVTLRCDPISGHDNLYWYRRVMGKEIKFLLHFVKESKQDESGMPNNRFLAERTGGTYSTLKVQPAELEDSGVYFCASSQVAGRGTGELFFGEGSRLTVL.

The genes are TRBV2 and TRBJ2-6; no firm D call. This CDR3 spans 14 amino acids. Germline CDR1 reads SNHLY; CDR2 reads FYNNEI. V lost 9 bases and J 1 base, leaving 10 bases between the germline ends. CDR3 nucleotides: TGTGCCAGTACCTTGGGTTCTGGGGCCAACGTCCTGACTTTC. It specifies CASTLGSGANVLTF.

This sequence joins TRBV18 and TRBJ2-7, with TRBD2 matching 8 bases. The CDR3 runs to 15 residues. V was clipped by 3 bases and J by 3 bases; unmatched bases: 7. Per germline, CDR1 KGHSH and CDR2 LQKENI. The CDR3 loop reads CASSPIAGRNYEQYF. The CDR3 nucleotides are TGTGCCAGCTCACCCATAGCGGGGCGCAACTACGAGCAGTACTTC.

This chain uses TRBV5-1 with TRBJ2-7, with D possibly called TRBD1 or TRBD2 (6 bases each). CDR1 is SGHRS, CDR2 YFSETQ, per germline. V was pared by 0 bases and J by 2 bases, with 12 bases between. The CDR3 has 15 amino acids. CDR3 residues: CASSLAGAQTYEQYF. CDR3 in DNA: TGCGCCAGCAGCTTGGCGGGGGCACAGACCTACGAGCAGTACTTC.

The chain couples TRBV5-4 to TRBJ1-2; perhaps TRBD1 as D (5 bases). CDR3 length: 15 amino acids. The ends were cut back, 0 bases at V and 2 bases at J, with 11 bases in the middle. Looked up from germline, CDR1 is SGHNT and CDR2 is YYREEE (reference sequence). The CDR3 is CASSLEGTANYGYTF. For the CDR3, the DNA is TGTGCCAGCAGCTTGGAAGGGACGGCAAACTATGGCTACACCTTC.

This chain links TRBV10-3 with TRBJ2-1; D is uncertain. The germline V gene has CDR1 ENHRY and CDR2 SYGVKD. This CDR3 comprises 11 residues. V lost 1 base to trimming and J lost 8 bases, with 3 bases between them. CDR3 loop: CAISEYDEQFF. The CDR3 bases are TGTGCCATCAGTGAGTATGATGAGCAGTTCTTC.

J is TRBJ2-7 and V is TRBV5-1, with 14 bases fitting TRBD2. This CDR3 is built from 16 residues. V lost 0 bases, J lost 6 bases, and 5 bases stayed unmatched. CDR1 and CDR2 from the germline V gene are SGHRS and YFSETQ. CDR3: CASSLGLAGGPSEQYF. In nucleotides, the CDR3 is TGCGCCAGCAGCTTGGGACTAGCGGGAGGGCCGTCCGAGCAGTACTTC.

The V gene is TRBV4-2, the J gene TRBJ1-2; TRBD1 might be the D (5 bases). V was trimmed by 4 bases and J by 4 bases, leaving 22 bases between them. The germline V gene has CDR1 LGHNA and CDR2 YNFKEQ. CDR3 length: 17 amino acids. The chain's CDR3 is CASSPRREGTAGYGYTF. The CDR3 DNA sequence: TGTGCCAGCAGCCCGCGTAGAGAGGGGACGGCGGGCTATGGCTACACCTTC.

The chain links TRBV9 to TRBJ2-7; the match to TRBD1 covers 7 bases. Unmatched junction bases numbered 3, after V lost 0 bases and J lost 3 bases. Germline assignment: CDR1 SGDLS and CDR2 YYNGEE. The CDR3 length is 14 residues. The CDR3 coding sequence is TGTGCCAGCAGCGTAGGGGACAGCTTCTACGAGCAGTACTTC. As protein: CASSVGDSFYEQYF. The full variable domain, with the rest looked up from reference TRBV9 and TRBJ2-7, is DSGVTQTPKHLITATGQRVTLRCSPRSGDLSVYWYQQSLDQGLQFLIQYYNGEERAKGNILERFSAQQFPDLHSELNLSSLELGDSALYFCASSVGDSFYEQYFGPGTRLTVT.